This passage covers 20 T cell receptor beta chains from one sample sequenced in a study of metastatic and nonmetastatic thyroid tumors. TCRdb re-called the PCR reads with MiXCR. The sample consists of around 19,000 clones, nearly 25% of them appearing once. All patients were treatment-naive before thyroid surgery. The specimen sequenced was tumor tissue. The receptors come from a female donor with papillary thyroid cancer or a benign thyroid nodule (not recorded which). Some clones in this sample may be carry-over from other donors' samples.

This clone was seen repeatedly, ten times or more. The chain carries TRBV5-4 and TRBJ2-7; perhaps TRBD2 as D (6 bases). Germline V CDR1 and CDR2: SGHNT, YYREEE (reference sequence). The CDR3 is 14 amino acids. Trimming left V 5 bases short and J 7 bases short, with 19 bases between. CDR3 residues: CASSLTSAPNEQYF. As DNA, the CDR3 is TGTGCCAGCAGTTTGACTAGTGCCCCTAATGAGCAGTACTTC.

This clone was detected a few times. A much larger clone is a single base away; this may be a read error. This chain connects TRBV2 to TRBJ2-1; unclear D gene. CDR3 size: 12 residues. Germline assignment: CDR1 SNHLY and CDR2 FYNNEI. The chain's CDR3 is CASSEDHNGQFF. The CDR3 nucleotides are TGTGCCAGCAGTGAGGACCACAATGGGCAGTTCTTC.

A word on this clone: A much larger clone lies a single base off, so this may be a read error. The genes are TRBV20-1 and TRBJ2-5; D gene unclear. V was trimmed by 0 bases and J by 1 base, leaving 0 bases between them. Germline CDR1 is DFQATT and CDR2 is SNEGSKA (reference sequence). There are 11 residues in the CDR3. The CDR3 DNA is TGCAGTGCTAGAGACCAAGAGACCCAGTACTTC. As protein: CSARDQETQYF.

This clone was seen many times. CDR3 protein: CASSQDWDRGFQYF. CDR3 in DNA: TGTGCCAGCAGCCAAGATTGGGACAGGGGATTTCAGTACTTC. The chain couples TRBV3-1 to TRBJ2-4; 10 positions match TRBD1. CDR1 and CDR2 (germline): LGHDT, YNNKEL (reference sequence). The CDR3 has 14 amino acids. Trimming at V came to 0 bases and at J to 11 bases, leaving 4 bases not matched to a gene.

By share, this clone counts as medium-sized. The rearrangement uses TRBV20-1 and TRBJ2-7; D ambiguous. The CDR3 spans 15 residues. Germline values: CDR1 DFQATT, CDR2 SNEGSKA (reference sequence). V was cut by 3 bases and J by 5 bases, with 20 bases left in between. CDR3 region: CSASPLNPNLDEQYF. CDR3 coding DNA: TGCAGTGCTAGCCCACTGAACCCAAACTTGGACGAGCAGTACTTC.

The V gene is TRBV7-9, the J gene TRBJ2-7; D is uncertain. Trimming took 5 bases from V and 0 from J, leaving 5 bases between them. This CDR3 region has 12 residues. Germline V gene lookup returns CDR1 SEHNR and CDR2 FQNEAQ (reference sequence). The CDR3 nucleotides read TGTGCCAGCAGCCCCCTCTCCTACGAGCAGTACTTC. Protein product: CASSPLSYEQYF.

The V gene is TRBV19, the J gene TRBJ2-7; TRBD2 matches at 10 bases. Germline assignment: CDR1 LNHDA and CDR2 SQIVND (reference sequence). The V gene end was trimmed by 6 bases and the J gene end by 2 bases; junction bases not matched to a gene: 13. The CDR3 has 17 residues. The CDR3 region is CASSEGASGSLTYEQYF. In DNA, the CDR3 is TGTGCCAGTAGCGAAGGGGCTAGCGGGAGCCTCACCTACGAGCAGTACTTC.

This clone was seen only a few times. V is TRBV19 and J is TRBJ1-5; 7 bases are shared with TRBD1. V lost 6 bases and J lost 3; bases outside the gene matches: 11. Germline V CDR1 and CDR2: LNHDA, SQIVND (reference sequence). This CDR3 has 16 amino acids. CDR3 coding DNA: TGTGCCAGTAGACCCTGGGACAGTGGGCTCAATCAGCCCCAGCATTTT. The encoded protein is CASRPWDSGLNQPQHF.

This clone was found many times. This CDR3 is CASRTDPLAKNIQYF. CDR3 nucleotide sequence: TGTGCCAGCAGAACGGACCCCCTAGCCAAAAACATTCAGTACTTC. This rearrangement joins TRBV6-1 to TRBJ2-4; D gene unclear. The CDR3 is made up of 15 amino acids. V lost 6 bases to trimming and J lost 0 bases, with 12 bases between them. Germline CDR1 and CDR2: MNHNS and SASEGT.

The chain links TRBV20-1 to TRBJ2-1; D gene uncertain. Trimming took 5 bases from V and 0 from J, leaving 14 bases between them. The germline gives CDR1 DFQATT, CDR2 SNEGSKA (reference sequence). The CDR3 loop spans 15 amino acids. DNA of the CDR3: TGCAGTGCTTCCGGTCCCGCCATCTCCTACAATGAGCAGTTCTTC. Amino acid sequence: CSASGPAISYNEQFF.

This chain joins TRBV7-9 and TRBJ2-7; D might be TRBD2 (5 bases). The CDR3 runs to 14 residues. Germline V gene lookup returns CDR1 SEHNR and CDR2 FQNEAQ (reference sequence). Trimming removed 1 base from V and 2 bases from J, with 9 bases in between. The CDR3 nucleotides are TGTGCCAGCAGCTTAGAAGGAGGAACCTACGAGCAGTACTTC. This gives the protein CASSLEGGTYEQYF.

This chain links TRBV2 with TRBJ2-3; D is undetermined. The CDR3 sequence is 14 residues long. Looked up from germline, CDR1 is SNHLY and CDR2 is FYNNEI. V gave up 0 bases and J gave up 0 bases, with 4 bases separating them. The CDR3 DNA is TGTGCCAGCAGTGAAGCCCTAAGCACAGATACGCAGTATTTT. Amino acids: CASSEALSTDTQYF.

This sequence joins TRBV7-2 and TRBJ2-1; D possibly corresponds to TRBD1 (6 bases). CDR1 and CDR2 from the germline V gene are SGHTA and FQGNSA. Trimming stripped 5 bases from V and 9 bases from J, with 14 bases between. There are 13 residues in the CDR3. Here the CDR3 DNA reads TGTGCCAGCAGCAGAACTATGGACAGTGAGCAGTTCTTC. Its protein product is CASSRTMDSEQFF.

Judged by abundance, this clone is medium-sized. The CDR3 bases are TGTGCCAGCAGTGTAGGGCTCACTTATGGCTACACCTTC. It specifies CASSVGLTYGYTF. The rearrangement links TRBV28 to TRBJ1-2; D remains ambiguous. The CDR3 runs 13 residues. The germline V and J ends were trimmed by 5 bases and 5 bases, with 12 bases remaining between them. Germline V gene lookup returns CDR1 MDHEN and CDR2 SYDVKM.

This clone qualifies as medium-sized. The chain carries TRBV6-1 and TRBJ1-4; 8 bases are shared with TRBD1. Looked up from germline, CDR1 is MNHNS and CDR2 is SASEGT. This CDR3 has 15 residues. The V segment lost 3 bases and the J segment 7 bases; nucleotides outside the gene matches: 7. Here the CDR3 reads CASSDRGPSSEKLFF. The CDR3 nucleotides read TGTGCCAGCAGTGACAGGGGGCCTAGTAGTGAAAAACTGTTTTTT.

There are many counts of this clone. Other DNA sequences in the same sample also yield this CDR3. The rearrangement links TRBV6-1 to TRBJ1-4; no clear D. There are 14 residues in the CDR3. Trimming removed 4 bases at V and 6 bases at J, with 12 bases between. Germline values: CDR1 MNHNS, CDR2 SASEGT. CDR3 in amino acids: CASSGAKIYEKLFF. Here the CDR3 DNA reads TGTGCCAGCAGTGGGGCGAAGATATATGAAAAACTGTTTTTT.

This chain links TRBV7-2 with TRBJ2-1, with D possibly TRBD2 on 5 matching bases. This CDR3 has 16 residues. The germline gives CDR1 SGHTA, CDR2 FQGNSA. The V end was cut by 3 bases, the J end by 5 bases, with 17 bases between. The CDR3 spells CASSLRAGSPDNEQFF. In DNA, the CDR3 is TGTGCCAGCAGCTTGCGGGCTGGATCACCAGACAATGAGCAGTTCTTC.

This rearrangement joins TRBV7-3 to TRBJ1-3, with 7 positions matching TRBD1. This CDR3 is 15 amino acids long. After removal of 5 bases from V and 3 bases from J, the junction contained 7 bases not matched to a gene. Germline V gene data show CDR1 as SGHTA and CDR2 as FQGTGA. The CDR3 here is CASSQSGGFGNTIYF. The CDR3 region has the DNA TGTGCCAGCAGCCAATCAGGGGGATTTGGAAACACCATATATTTT.

The chain links TRBV5-6 to TRBJ2-7; unclear D gene. Per germline, CDR1 SGHDT and CDR2 YYEEEE. The CDR3 runs 12 residues. Trimming removed 1 base at V and 1 base at J, with 3 bases between. CDR3 bases: TGTGCCAGCAGCTTGACGTCCTACGAGCAGTACTTC. Translated, it gives CASSLTSYEQYF.

This clone qualifies as medium-sized. The rearrangement joins TRBV6-2 or TRBV6-3 to TRBJ2-1; perhaps TRBD2 as D (6 bases). Germline V lookup: CDR1 MNHEY, CDR2 SVGEGT. The V gene lost 6 bases and the J gene lost 2 bases, with 14 bases spanning the gap. The CDR3 is 15 residues long. CDR3 loop: CASRPGRLTYNEQFF. The CDR3 DNA reads as TGTGCCAGCAGACCCGGGAGACTTACCTACAATGAGCAGTTCTTC.